This TCR beta chain was identified during a study of cytomegalovirus exposure and HLA in healthy donors. Regarding this clone: Its matching antigen is unknown.

Study-level findings and limits: The authors listed roughly 150 TCR beta chains as cytomegalovirus-associated. About 87% or about 30% of the time was how often most TCR beta V segments were productive, according to an earlier analysis. TCR beta V- and J-gene trimming, according to a later analysis, was linked to a missense DCLRE1C variant.

The PCR made use of 60 Vbeta and 13 Jbeta primers. Sequencing used immunoSEQ multiplex PCR; TCRdb keeps in-frame clones, though not all of them. The sample records about 130,000 clones, around 75% being singletons. Unrecorded immune exposures were likely, despite nominal health at sampling. CDR3 length equals 15 residues. Germline assignment: CDR1 KGHSH and CDR2 LQKENI. The junction had 8 bases not matched to a gene; V was cut back by 3 bases and J by 4 bases. The sequencing sample was made of PBMCs. This chain joins TRBV18 and TRBJ2-5; 7 nucleotides line up with TRBD1. The source is a man in his thirties or forties in good health and CMV-seronegative. This CDR3 is CASSPRKNRGETQYF. The CDR3 nucleotides read TGTGCCAGCTCACCCCGAAAAAACAGGGGAGAGACCCAGTACTTC.